This T cell receptor beta chain was retrieved from a study of T cell repertoires in cytomegalovirus infection. Turning to the study itself: Use of recently identified HLA-C-restricted and well-studied HLA-B-restricted CMV epitopes was part of the study. It was the public TCR beta signatures that indicated both CMV infection and matching HLA type.

General study findings and limits: Dominant in the ex vivo response were TCR beta clonotypes restricted by HLA-C and specific for CMV.

The germline V gene encodes CDR1 MNHNS and CDR2 SASEGT. Trimming cost V 5 bases and J 4 bases; bases outside gene matches: 6. This CDR3 region has 15 residues. TCRdb recomputed calls from the reads with MiXCR, one row per CDR3 protein. The repertoire has 650,000 to 900,000 distinct CDR3 sequences, 30% to 35% of them found once; the top ten carry roughly 12%. This clonotype was picked up a small number of times. Its specificity is not known. The gene calls are TRBV6-1 and TRBJ2-1; 9 positions agree with TRBD1. The TCR originated in a human donor in good health (CMV status not recorded). Some clones in this sample may be carry-over from other donors' samples. This specimen consisted of cultured CD8+ T cells from PBMCs, obtained from culture after CMV antigen stimulation. In DNA, the CDR3 is TGTGCCAGCAGTCTCGGACAGGGGATTTACAATGAGCAGTTCTTC. It translates to CASSLGQGIYNEQFF.